Each of the 15 T cell receptor beta chains below was sequenced from the same sample in a study of blood T cell repertoires in COVID-19. Profiled with immunoSEQ multiplex PCR; TCRdb holds only in-frame clones, not every one. This repertoire shows approximately 31,000 clones, approximately 92% found once; its top ten account for 25% to 35%. The sequencing sample was made of peripheral blood. The receptors stem from a man older than 75 with acute or convalescent COVID-19.

The CDR3 DNA sequence: TGTGCCAGCAGCCTTCTAGACAGGGAGGTTTGGAATGAGCAGTTCTTC. Residues: CASSLLDREVWNEQFF. The rearrangement uses TRBV7-8 and TRBJ2-1; perhaps TRBD1 as D (7 bases). V was pared by 5 bases and J by 7 bases, with 21 bases between. The CDR3 is made up of 16 amino acids. CDR1 is SGHVS and CDR2 is FQNEAQ in the germline V gene.

V usage is TRBV14 and J usage is TRBJ1-2; no firm D call. The V end lost 2 bases, the J end lost 6 bases, and 22 bases lay between the germline ends. The CDR3 totals 17 residues. Germline values: CDR1 SGHDN, CDR2 FVKESK. This chain's CDR3 is CASSQMPWAGMRDGYTF. The CDR3, as DNA: TGTGCCAGCAGCCAAATGCCTTGGGCAGGTATGAGGGATGGCTACACCTTC.

DNA of the CDR3: TGTGCCAGCACAGACTCCGGGGGTGCCAATGAGCAGTTCTTC. Protein sequence: CASTDSGGANEQFF. The chain recombines TRBV5-6 with TRBJ2-1; possibly TRBD2 for D (6 bases). This CDR3 is built from 14 residues. Germline V gene data show CDR1 as SGHDT and CDR2 as YYEEEE. The V end was cut by 6 bases, the J end by 6 bases, with 16 bases between.

The J gene is TRBJ2-7, the V gene TRBV3-1 (or the pseudogene TRBV3-2), with D perhaps TRBD1 (6 bases). Germline V gene data show CDR1 as LGHDT and CDR2 as YNNKEL (reference sequence). V dropped 0 bases and J dropped 7 bases, with 19 bases sitting between them. This CDR3 is 16 amino acids long. CDR3 sequence reads: CASSQDGQGTPGEQYF. The CDR3 DNA sequence: TGTGCCAGCAGCCAAGACGGGCAGGGGACGCCTGGTGAGCAGTACTTC.

V gene TRBV11-2 combines with J gene TRBJ2-7, with TRBD2 identical over 10 bases. This CDR3 is built from 19 residues. Germline loops: CDR1 SGHAT, CDR2 FQNNGV. J was trimmed by 2 bases and V by 2 bases; bases with no gene match: 15. CDR3 nucleotide sequence: TGTGCCAGCAGCTTATCGTCTAGCGGGAGAGGAGAGGGAACCTACGAGCAGTACTTC. This translates into CASSLSSSGRGEGTYEQYF. Combining the CDR3 with reference TRBV11-2 and TRBJ2-7 gives the whole variable domain EAGVAQSPRYKIIEKRQSVAFWCNPISGHATLYWYQQILGQGPKLLIQFQNNGVVDDSQLPKDRFSAERLKGVDSTLKIQPAKLEDSAVYLCASSLSSSGRGEGTYEQYFGPGTRLTVT.

The rearrangement links TRBV6-1 to TRBJ2-3, with 11 bases lining up with TRBD2. J gave up 5 bases and V 0 bases, and 7 bases lay outside the gene matches. Germline V lookup: CDR1 MNHNS, CDR2 SASEGT. The CDR3 loop spans 17 amino acids. In DNA form, the CDR3 reads TGTGCCAGCAGTGAAGCGTTAGCGGGAGGGCCCGGAGATACGCAGTATTTT. This sequence encodes CASSEALAGGPGDTQYF.

The CDR3 loop is CASQPGGSDGYTF. The CDR3 DNA reads TGTGCCAGCCAACCCGGAGGGAGCGATGGCTACACCTTC. The gene calls are TRBV11-2 and TRBJ1-2; D ambiguous. Per germline, CDR1 SGHAT and CDR2 FQNNGV. Deletions cut 8 bases from V and 6 bases from J, with 16 bases between. This CDR3 is built from 13 residues.

The V call is TRBV20-1, the J call TRBJ2-7; D call uncertain. V lost 5 bases to trimming and J lost 2 bases, with 7 bases between them. Germline values: CDR1 DFQATT, CDR2 SNEGSKA (reference sequence). The CDR3 loop spans 11 amino acids. The DNA of the CDR3 is TGCAGTGCTCGGTCGACCTACGAGCAGTACTTC. Translating it yields CSARSTYEQYF.

The J gene is TRBJ2-7, the V gene TRBV30; a possible D gene is TRBD2 (6 bases). CDR1 GTSNPN and CDR2 SVGIG come from the germline V gene (reference sequence). This CDR3 region has 13 residues. Trimming stripped 5 bases from V and 4 bases from J, with 15 bases between. CDR3 sequence (DNA): TGTGCCTGGGCCGGTGCGGGACGTTACGAGCAGTACTTC. It specifies CAWAGAGRYEQYF.

This clone was observed once. The chain combines TRBV18 with TRBJ2-1, with D possibly TRBD2 on 6 matching bases. V was clipped by 2 bases and J by 5 bases, with 16 bases between them. The germline CDR1 and CDR2 sequences are KGHSH and LQKENI. The CDR3 has 16 residues. The CDR3 sequence is CASSPLAVSFNNEQFF. In DNA form, the CDR3 reads TGTGCCAGCTCACCATTAGCGGTTTCGTTCAACAATGAGCAGTTCTTC.

The genes are TRBV19 and TRBJ1-2; D perhaps matches TRBD1 (6 bases). Germline V gene data show CDR1 as LNHDA and CDR2 as SQIVND (reference sequence). The length of the CDR3 is 13 residues. V lost 5 bases, J lost 2 bases, and 9 bases lay in between. CDR3 nucleotide sequence: TGTGCCAGTAGTGTGGACAGAAACTATGGCTACACCTTC. Amino acid sequence: CASSVDRNYGYTF.

The genes are TRBV18 and TRBJ2-7; 8 bases line up with TRBD2. The CDR3 sequence is 18 residues long. Germline V gives CDR1 KGHSH, CDR2 LQKENI. J gave up 2 bases and V 2 bases, and 14 bases lay outside the gene matches. This chain's CDR3 is CASSPNIPGGGRPYEQYF. The CDR3 DNA reads as TGTGCCAGCTCACCAAATATACCCGGGGGCGGGAGGCCCTACGAGCAGTACTTC.

This clone showed up just once. J is TRBJ2-7 and V is TRBV3-1 (or the pseudogene TRBV3-2); 12 bases align to TRBD1. The germline CDR1 and CDR2 sequences are LGHDT and YNNKEL (reference sequence). The CDR3 sequence is 16 residues long. Losses at the gene ends were 1 base for V and 7 bases for J; bases not matched to a gene: 8. CDR3 protein: CASSQVMGQGAREQYF. In DNA form, the CDR3 reads TGTGCCAGCAGCCAAGTCATGGGACAGGGGGCGAGGGAGCAGTACTTC.

The chain couples TRBV19 to TRBJ1-1; a weak D match, TRBD1 (5 bases). Germline CDR1 and CDR2: LNHDA and SQIVND (reference sequence). The CDR3 loop spans 15 amino acids. The V and J ends lost 0 bases and 7 bases respectively, with 15 bases between them. The CDR3 DNA reads as TGTGCCAGTAGTATAGAAAGCAGGGCCGACAATGAAGCTTTCTTT. Translated, it gives CASSIESRADNEAFF.

In its sample, this clone was seen a few times. V usage is TRBV6-2 or TRBV6-3 and J usage is TRBJ2-2; D is unclear. Deletions cut 1 base from V and 3 bases from J, with 9 bases between. CDR3 size: 15 residues. The germline gives CDR1 MNHEY, CDR2 SVGEGT. CDR3 region: CASSYYGWDTGELFF. The CDR3 nucleotides are TGTGCCAGCAGTTACTACGGGTGGGACACCGGGGAGCTGTTTTTT.